This T cell receptor (beta chain) originates from a study of shared clonotypes between healthy human individuals (TCRdb year 2020). For context, the study as a whole: The cohort included three men and a couple of women between 18 and 49 years of age. To increase sequencing depth and limit assay-specific biases, different laboratories used diverse techniques to prepare libraries and sequence TCR repertoires. Leukapheresis yielded between about 0.8 and 9.5 billion PBMCs per donor. The study deeply sequenced blood TCR repertoires of about five healthy adults to estimate repertoire size and the extent of clonotype sharing between individuals.

This clone was detected only a few times. The antigen this receptor binds is unknown. No per-base quality is available; no much larger clone lies one base away. Using the deep immunoSEQ assay, multiplex PCR amplified TCR CDR3 regions from genomic DNA. Genomic DNA extracted from each cell subset was distributed evenly over all wells of several immunoSEQ 96-well plates, and each plate served as one replicate. For unsorted PBMC, approximately 0.3 ug of genomic DNA, equivalent to around 30,000 T cell genomes, went into each replicate PCR. Ten immunoSEQ deep assay plates were used to sequence the unsorted PBMC genomic DNA. The purified libraries were quantified using a Qubit 3.0 fluorometer, sized with a Bioanalyzer 2100, and then quantified again using the KAPA Library Quantification kit. Each immunoSEQ 96-well plate was sequenced on its own single-read 150-cycle Illumina NextSeq 550 flow cell. The authors' analysis ran thus. The immunoSEQ output contained only junctional sequences without quality scores, so filtering could not match that applied to full-length reads. Sequences were annotated with PyIR, a Python wrapper for IgBLAST v1.9, using IMGT germline references to assign V/J genes and CDR3. Reads were removed for weak V/J assignments (E-value above 1e-6), missing CDR3, stop codons, out-of-frame junctions, or ambiguous translated residues. V3J clonotypes were defined by identical inferred V gene, J gene, and CDR3 amino acid sequence. The percentage overlap between two repertoires was calculated by dividing the number of shared unique clonotypes by the size of the smaller repertoire. RTK rarefaction, the Chao1 estimator, and Recon v2.1 estimates of unobserved clonotypes were used to assess repertoire richness. The immuneACCESS repertoire file appears here via TCRdb, limited to in-frame rearrangements. These files lack a portion of the clones; in checked studies, under half of the deficit traces to unresolved V genes, and the cause of the others is not known. That table furnishes V, J and clone size, whereas the DNA furnished D and trimming. The sample table contains 450,000 to 650,000 clones; only one count was recorded for about 80% of them. In total, the top ten clones hold 9.5% to 15% of the sample.

The CDR3 runs 12 amino acids, cysteine and phenylalanine included. Here the CDR3 DNA is all that survives: 36 bases in frame from base 1. The germline V gene specifies SQVTM as CDR1 and ANQGSEA as CDR2. V gives up 7 bases and J gives up 3 bases, and the segment between their germline ends measures 12 bases. Overall results and qualifications from the work: The genetic and exposure-history diversity represented was limited by the small number of donors. Pairwise subsampling led to the expectation that sequencing depth would affect the degree of clonotype sharing among donors. Sampling was restricted to blood, and TCR repertoires in tissue are likely to differ from TCR repertoires in blood.

The donors were healthy, HIV-negative adults who had no recently reported acute infections or vaccinations. Every donor was a Caucasian adult residing in Nashville, Tennessee, USA. For unsorted samples, 100 million or so PBMCs were counted, and genomic DNA was extracted using the QIAamp DNA Blood Mini kit. After blood collection by leukapheresis, PBMCs were isolated using Ficoll-Histopaque density gradient centrifugation and then cryopreserved in the vapor phase of liquid nitrogen. Specimen: PBMCs. The sequence came from a woman aged 40 to 50 in good health. Some clones in this sample may be carry-over from other donors' samples. The sequence joins TRBV29-1 to TRBJ1-1; no D segment can be confidently identified. The CDR3: CSGGERDTEAFF. The DNA sequence reads TGCAGCGGGGGAGAAAGGGACACTGAAGCTTTCTTT.